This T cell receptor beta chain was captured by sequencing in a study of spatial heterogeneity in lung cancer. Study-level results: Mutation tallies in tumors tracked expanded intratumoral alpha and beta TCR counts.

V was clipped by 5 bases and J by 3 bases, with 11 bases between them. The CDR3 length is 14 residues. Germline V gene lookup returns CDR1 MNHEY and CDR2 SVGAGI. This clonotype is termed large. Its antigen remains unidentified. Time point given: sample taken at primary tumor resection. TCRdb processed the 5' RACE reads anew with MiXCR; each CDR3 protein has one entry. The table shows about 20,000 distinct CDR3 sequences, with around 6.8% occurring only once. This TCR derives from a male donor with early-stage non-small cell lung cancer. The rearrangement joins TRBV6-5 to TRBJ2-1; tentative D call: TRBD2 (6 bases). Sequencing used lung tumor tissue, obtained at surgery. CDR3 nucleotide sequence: TGTGCCAGCAGTCCCCGGGGGAGCTACAATGAGCAGTTCTTC. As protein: CASSPRGSYNEQFF.